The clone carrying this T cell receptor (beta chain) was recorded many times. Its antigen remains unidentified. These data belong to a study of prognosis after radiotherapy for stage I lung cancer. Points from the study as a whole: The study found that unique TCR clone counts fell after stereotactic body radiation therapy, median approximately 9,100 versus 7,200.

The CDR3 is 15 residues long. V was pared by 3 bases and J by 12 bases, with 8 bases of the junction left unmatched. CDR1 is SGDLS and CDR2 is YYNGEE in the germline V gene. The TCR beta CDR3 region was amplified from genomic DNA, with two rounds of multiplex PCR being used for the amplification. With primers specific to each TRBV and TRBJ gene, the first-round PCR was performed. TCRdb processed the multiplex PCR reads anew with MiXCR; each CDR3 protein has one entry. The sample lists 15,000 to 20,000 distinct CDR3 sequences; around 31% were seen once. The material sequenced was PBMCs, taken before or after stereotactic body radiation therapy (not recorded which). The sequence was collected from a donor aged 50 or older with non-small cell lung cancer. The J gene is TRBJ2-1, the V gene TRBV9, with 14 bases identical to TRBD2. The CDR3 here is CASSEAGTSGSGQFF. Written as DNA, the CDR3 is TGTGCCAGCAGCGAAGCCGGGACTAGCGGGAGTGGGCAGTTCTTC.